These 13 T cell receptor beta chains share one sample of origin, sequenced in a study of T cells expressing NK-cell markers. TCRdb re-called the 5' RACE reads and gives one entry per CDR3 protein, without DNA. Seen in this sample are about 380,000 distinct CDR3 sequences; the ten most common clones hold around 5.2%. Sample: blood T cells: a sorted CD56 or NKG2C T cell subset, CD4+ or CD8+ T cells, or bulk PBMC T cells (not recorded which). The source is a man between 18 and 69 years old in good health.

V is TRBV12-3 or TRBV12-4 and J is TRBJ2-3. There are 15 residues in the CDR3. The CDR3 sequence is CASSLALTTSDTQYF.

The V and J genes are TRBV7-3 and TRBJ2-7; TCRdb proposes TRBD1, but this gene call is untestable without DNA. The CDR3 is 14 residues long. CDR1 SGHTA and CDR2 FQGTGA come from the germline V gene. The CDR3 loop is CASSPGHGVREQYF.

The CDR3 spells CASSLDPGGNTEAFF. The chain combines TRBV7-9 with TRBJ1-1. Germline-derived CDR1 and CDR2 are SEHNR and FQNEAQ (reference sequence). CDR3 size: 15 residues.

The chain couples TRBV11-1 to TRBJ2-1; the D call of TRBD2 rests on TCRdb alone, since no DNA is present to check it. The germline V gene encodes CDR1 SGHAT and CDR2 FQDESV (reference sequence). The CDR3 has 11 amino acids. The CDR3 sequence: CASSWGLEQFF.

J is TRBJ2-7 and V is TRBV7-8; TCRdb proposes TRBD1, but this gene call is untestable without DNA. The germline gives CDR1 SGHVS, CDR2 FQNEAQ. The CDR3 length is 15 residues. CDR3 sequence: CASSLAGGLSYEQYF.

The V call is TRBV7-2, the J call TRBJ1-4; TCRdb reports TRBD1, a call that lacks DNA to check it against. The CDR3 extends over 14 amino acids. Germline V lookup: CDR1 SGHTA, CDR2 FQGNSA. The CDR3 sequence is CASSLGRGSEKLFF.

The CDR3: CASSSLGGTGSRSSYEQYF. This chain joins TRBV5-1 and TRBJ2-7; the TCRdb call, TRBD1, lacks DNA for checking. Germline CDR1 is SGHRS and CDR2 is YFSETQ. The length of the CDR3 is 19 residues.

The chain employs TRBV4-2 and TRBJ2-1. The V gene's germline CDR1 is LGHNA and CDR2 YNFKEQ. This CDR3 is 16 amino acids long. Here the CDR3 reads CASSQVEASSYNEQFF.

The chain recombines TRBV25-1 with TRBJ1-2; the D call of TRBD1 rests on TCRdb alone, since no DNA is present to check it. Germline assignment: CDR1 MGHDK and CDR2 SYGVNS. The CDR3 spans 13 residues. The CDR3 loop reads CASSIQGISGYTF.

The rearrangement links TRBV6-1 to TRBJ2-1. CDR1 and CDR2 from the germline V gene are MNHNS and SASEGT. CDR3 length: 16 amino acids. This CDR3 reads CASSDFMLRAHNEQFF.

The V and J genes are TRBV7-2 and TRBJ2-3; the TCRdb D gene call, TRBD2, has no DNA to confirm it. The CDR3 has 18 residues. Germline V gives CDR1 SGHTA, CDR2 FQGNSA. This CDR3 is CASTLPGLAGGRGDTQYF.

V gene TRBV19 combines with J gene TRBJ2-5; there is no DNA to check the TCRdb D call of TRBD2. The germline V gene has CDR1 LNHDA and CDR2 SQIVND (reference sequence). The CDR3 length is 16 residues. The CDR3: CASRAGGASGGETQYF.

V and J are TRBV5-1 and TRBJ2-1; TCRdb returns TRBD2, unconfirmable since there is no DNA. Germline V CDR1 and CDR2: SGHRS, YFSETQ. The CDR3 runs to 17 residues. Here the CDR3 reads CASSLESGLVTPNEQFF.